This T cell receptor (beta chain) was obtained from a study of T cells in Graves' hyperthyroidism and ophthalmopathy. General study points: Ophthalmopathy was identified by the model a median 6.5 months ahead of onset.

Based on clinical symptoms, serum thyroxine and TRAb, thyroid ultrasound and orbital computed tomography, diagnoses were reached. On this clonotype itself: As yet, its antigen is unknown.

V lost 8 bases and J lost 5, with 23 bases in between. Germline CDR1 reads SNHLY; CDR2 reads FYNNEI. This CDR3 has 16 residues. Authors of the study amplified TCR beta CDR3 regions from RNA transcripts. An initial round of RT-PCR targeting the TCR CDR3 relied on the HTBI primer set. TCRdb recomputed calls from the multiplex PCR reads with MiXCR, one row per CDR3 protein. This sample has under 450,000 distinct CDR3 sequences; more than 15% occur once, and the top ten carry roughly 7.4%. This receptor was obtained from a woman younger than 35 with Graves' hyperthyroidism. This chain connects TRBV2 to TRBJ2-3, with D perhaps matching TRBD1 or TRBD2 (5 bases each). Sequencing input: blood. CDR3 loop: CASRLNRSPGIDTQYF. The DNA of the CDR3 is TGTGCCAGCCGCTTGAACAGGTCACCCGGGATAGATACGCAGTATTTT.